A selection of T cell receptor beta chains follows, all from one sample in a study of patients and donors after allogeneic stem cell transplantation. TCRdb used MiXCR to reprocess the RT-PCR reads, holding one entry per CDR3 protein. The repertoire holds about a million distinct CDR3 sequences, with 18% as singletons. The sequencing input was blood, either unsorted or a sorted T cell fraction (not recorded which). Every receptor here comes from a human donor who was either an allogeneic HSCT recipient or a stem cell or donor lymphocyte infusion donor (not recorded which). It is not recorded whose cells these are; they may come from a transplant donor. The conserved cysteine and the conserved F or W are not part of the CDR3 here.

j_call: TRBJ1-1; v_call: TRBV4-3; cdr3_aa: ASSQGEGRGSEAF
j_call: TRBJ2-5; v_call: TRBV25-1; cdr3_aa: ASSESATQETQY
j_call: TRBJ1-1; v_call: TRBV20-1; cdr3_aa: SARHPGTQNTETF
j_call: TRBJ1-2; v_call: TRBV6-2/TRBV6-3; cdr3_aa: ASSYDPLYGYT
j_call: TRBJ2-2; v_call: TRBV4-3; cdr3_aa: ASSQEAGRNTGELF
j_call: TRBJ2-5; v_call: TRBV20-1; cdr3_aa: SVGLTGGRETQY
j_call: TRBJ2-5; v_call: TRBV12-3/TRBV12-4; cdr3_aa: ASSYRVQETQY
j_call: TRBJ2-5; v_call: TRBV5-6; cdr3_aa: ASSTRQVWKETQY
j_call: TRBJ2-7; v_call: TRBV12-3/TRBV12-4; cdr3_aa: ASSYVNTYEQY
j_call: TRBJ2-3; v_call: TRBV13; cdr3_aa: ASSQVDRGGTDTQY
j_call: TRBJ1-2; v_call: TRBV24-1; cdr3_aa: ATSDSRQGFGYT
j_call: TRBJ1-5; v_call: TRBV19; cdr3_aa: ASSSRVWLGQESGMPQH
j_call: TRBJ1-5; v_call: TRBV6-1; cdr3_aa: ASSEGKDQPQH
j_call: TRBJ1-4; v_call: TRBV7-2; cdr3_aa: ASSNWDRQNEKLF
j_call: TRBJ2-3; v_call: TRBV29-1; cdr3_aa: SVDLLAGGSDTQY
j_call: TRBJ1-5; v_call: TRBV9; cdr3_aa: ASSSGHGNQPQH
j_call: TRBJ2-1; v_call: TRBV12-3/TRBV12-4; cdr3_aa: ASSLIWRDLYNEQF
j_call: TRBJ1-3; v_call: TRBV12-2; cdr3_aa: ASRLDLRPGNTIY
j_call: TRBJ1-2; v_call: TRBV7-2; cdr3_aa: ASSFTEASTYGYT
j_call: TRBJ1-2; v_call: TRBV12-3/TRBV12-4; cdr3_aa: ASLLREGEDGYT
j_call: TRBJ1-1; v_call: TRBV4-2; cdr3_aa: ASSQDKSGFLGNTEAF
j_call: TRBJ2-7; v_call: TRBV9; cdr3_aa: ASSVWGEGDEQY
j_call: TRBJ1-4; v_call: TRBV9; cdr3_aa: ASSTPGLTEKLF
j_call: TRBJ2-7; v_call: TRBV28; cdr3_aa: ASRGLADLTGPYEQY
j_call: TRBJ1-5; v_call: TRBV27; cdr3_aa: ASSPRGALNQPQH
j_call: TRBJ1-2; v_call: TRBV4-2; cdr3_aa: ASSHPDRANYGYT
j_call: TRBJ2-1; v_call: TRBV7-2; cdr3_aa: ASSLALAGVRDEQF
j_call: TRBJ2-5; v_call: TRBV24-1; cdr3_aa: ATSDSRVETQY